This T cell receptor beta chain was documented in a study of T cells in localized non-small cell lung cancer. CDR3 length equals 11 residues. With 5 bases removed from V and 5 bases from J, the gap between germline ends came to 7 bases. CDR1 and CDR2 from the germline V gene are MGHRA and YSYEKL. Only in-frame clones appear in the TCRdb table, and some are missing; sequencing was by immunoSEQ multiplex PCR. The table has tens of thousands of clones, 65% to 85% seen once. This sequence was found in a female donor older than 55 with stage I lung adenocarcinoma. The sample was peripheral blood, taken before any cancer treatment. The chain recombines TRBV4-1 with TRBJ2-7; no reliable D call. CDR3 protein: CASSESNEQYF. Here the CDR3 DNA reads TGCGCCAGCAGCGAGAGCAACGAGCAGTACTTC.